This T cell receptor beta chain was recorded in a study of breast tumors, draining lymph nodes, adjacent tissues. Findings and limits, study-wide: Tumor T cell lymph node origin was a supported hypothesis, not proven. Tumor and nontumor repertoires were significantly more similar in luminal-like than in basal-like breast cancer.

This clonotype was recorded at least ten times. The antigen is undetermined. Breast cancer patients provided tissue from their axillary draining lymph nodes. TCRdb redid the calling of the multiplex PCR reads with MiXCR, one entry per CDR3 protein. The table shows fewer than 200,000 distinct CDR3 sequences, with roughly 30% occurring only once. V was shortened by 0 bases and J by 10 bases, with 18 bases between the two germline ends. CDR1 and CDR2 (germline): GTSNPN, SVGIG (reference sequence). The CDR3 runs to 15 residues. This rearrangement joins TRBV30 to TRBJ1-4; D gene ambiguous. The TCR was taken from a female donor with breast cancer. Some clones in this sample may be carry-over from other donors' samples. Sequenced sample: axillary lymph node tissue. The CDR3 DNA sequence: TGTGCCTGGAGTGTAGGTCTGAGCACGATCGGAAAACTGTTTTTT. Translation gives CAWSVGLSTIGKLFF. Using reference TRBV30 and TRBJ1-4 for the parts outside the CDR3, the full variable domain is SQTIHQWPATLVQPVGSPLSLECTVEGTSNPNLYWYRQAAGRGLQLLFYSVGIGQISSEVPQNLSASRPQDRQFILSSKKLLLSDSGFYLCAWSVGLSTIGKLFFGSGTQLSVL.